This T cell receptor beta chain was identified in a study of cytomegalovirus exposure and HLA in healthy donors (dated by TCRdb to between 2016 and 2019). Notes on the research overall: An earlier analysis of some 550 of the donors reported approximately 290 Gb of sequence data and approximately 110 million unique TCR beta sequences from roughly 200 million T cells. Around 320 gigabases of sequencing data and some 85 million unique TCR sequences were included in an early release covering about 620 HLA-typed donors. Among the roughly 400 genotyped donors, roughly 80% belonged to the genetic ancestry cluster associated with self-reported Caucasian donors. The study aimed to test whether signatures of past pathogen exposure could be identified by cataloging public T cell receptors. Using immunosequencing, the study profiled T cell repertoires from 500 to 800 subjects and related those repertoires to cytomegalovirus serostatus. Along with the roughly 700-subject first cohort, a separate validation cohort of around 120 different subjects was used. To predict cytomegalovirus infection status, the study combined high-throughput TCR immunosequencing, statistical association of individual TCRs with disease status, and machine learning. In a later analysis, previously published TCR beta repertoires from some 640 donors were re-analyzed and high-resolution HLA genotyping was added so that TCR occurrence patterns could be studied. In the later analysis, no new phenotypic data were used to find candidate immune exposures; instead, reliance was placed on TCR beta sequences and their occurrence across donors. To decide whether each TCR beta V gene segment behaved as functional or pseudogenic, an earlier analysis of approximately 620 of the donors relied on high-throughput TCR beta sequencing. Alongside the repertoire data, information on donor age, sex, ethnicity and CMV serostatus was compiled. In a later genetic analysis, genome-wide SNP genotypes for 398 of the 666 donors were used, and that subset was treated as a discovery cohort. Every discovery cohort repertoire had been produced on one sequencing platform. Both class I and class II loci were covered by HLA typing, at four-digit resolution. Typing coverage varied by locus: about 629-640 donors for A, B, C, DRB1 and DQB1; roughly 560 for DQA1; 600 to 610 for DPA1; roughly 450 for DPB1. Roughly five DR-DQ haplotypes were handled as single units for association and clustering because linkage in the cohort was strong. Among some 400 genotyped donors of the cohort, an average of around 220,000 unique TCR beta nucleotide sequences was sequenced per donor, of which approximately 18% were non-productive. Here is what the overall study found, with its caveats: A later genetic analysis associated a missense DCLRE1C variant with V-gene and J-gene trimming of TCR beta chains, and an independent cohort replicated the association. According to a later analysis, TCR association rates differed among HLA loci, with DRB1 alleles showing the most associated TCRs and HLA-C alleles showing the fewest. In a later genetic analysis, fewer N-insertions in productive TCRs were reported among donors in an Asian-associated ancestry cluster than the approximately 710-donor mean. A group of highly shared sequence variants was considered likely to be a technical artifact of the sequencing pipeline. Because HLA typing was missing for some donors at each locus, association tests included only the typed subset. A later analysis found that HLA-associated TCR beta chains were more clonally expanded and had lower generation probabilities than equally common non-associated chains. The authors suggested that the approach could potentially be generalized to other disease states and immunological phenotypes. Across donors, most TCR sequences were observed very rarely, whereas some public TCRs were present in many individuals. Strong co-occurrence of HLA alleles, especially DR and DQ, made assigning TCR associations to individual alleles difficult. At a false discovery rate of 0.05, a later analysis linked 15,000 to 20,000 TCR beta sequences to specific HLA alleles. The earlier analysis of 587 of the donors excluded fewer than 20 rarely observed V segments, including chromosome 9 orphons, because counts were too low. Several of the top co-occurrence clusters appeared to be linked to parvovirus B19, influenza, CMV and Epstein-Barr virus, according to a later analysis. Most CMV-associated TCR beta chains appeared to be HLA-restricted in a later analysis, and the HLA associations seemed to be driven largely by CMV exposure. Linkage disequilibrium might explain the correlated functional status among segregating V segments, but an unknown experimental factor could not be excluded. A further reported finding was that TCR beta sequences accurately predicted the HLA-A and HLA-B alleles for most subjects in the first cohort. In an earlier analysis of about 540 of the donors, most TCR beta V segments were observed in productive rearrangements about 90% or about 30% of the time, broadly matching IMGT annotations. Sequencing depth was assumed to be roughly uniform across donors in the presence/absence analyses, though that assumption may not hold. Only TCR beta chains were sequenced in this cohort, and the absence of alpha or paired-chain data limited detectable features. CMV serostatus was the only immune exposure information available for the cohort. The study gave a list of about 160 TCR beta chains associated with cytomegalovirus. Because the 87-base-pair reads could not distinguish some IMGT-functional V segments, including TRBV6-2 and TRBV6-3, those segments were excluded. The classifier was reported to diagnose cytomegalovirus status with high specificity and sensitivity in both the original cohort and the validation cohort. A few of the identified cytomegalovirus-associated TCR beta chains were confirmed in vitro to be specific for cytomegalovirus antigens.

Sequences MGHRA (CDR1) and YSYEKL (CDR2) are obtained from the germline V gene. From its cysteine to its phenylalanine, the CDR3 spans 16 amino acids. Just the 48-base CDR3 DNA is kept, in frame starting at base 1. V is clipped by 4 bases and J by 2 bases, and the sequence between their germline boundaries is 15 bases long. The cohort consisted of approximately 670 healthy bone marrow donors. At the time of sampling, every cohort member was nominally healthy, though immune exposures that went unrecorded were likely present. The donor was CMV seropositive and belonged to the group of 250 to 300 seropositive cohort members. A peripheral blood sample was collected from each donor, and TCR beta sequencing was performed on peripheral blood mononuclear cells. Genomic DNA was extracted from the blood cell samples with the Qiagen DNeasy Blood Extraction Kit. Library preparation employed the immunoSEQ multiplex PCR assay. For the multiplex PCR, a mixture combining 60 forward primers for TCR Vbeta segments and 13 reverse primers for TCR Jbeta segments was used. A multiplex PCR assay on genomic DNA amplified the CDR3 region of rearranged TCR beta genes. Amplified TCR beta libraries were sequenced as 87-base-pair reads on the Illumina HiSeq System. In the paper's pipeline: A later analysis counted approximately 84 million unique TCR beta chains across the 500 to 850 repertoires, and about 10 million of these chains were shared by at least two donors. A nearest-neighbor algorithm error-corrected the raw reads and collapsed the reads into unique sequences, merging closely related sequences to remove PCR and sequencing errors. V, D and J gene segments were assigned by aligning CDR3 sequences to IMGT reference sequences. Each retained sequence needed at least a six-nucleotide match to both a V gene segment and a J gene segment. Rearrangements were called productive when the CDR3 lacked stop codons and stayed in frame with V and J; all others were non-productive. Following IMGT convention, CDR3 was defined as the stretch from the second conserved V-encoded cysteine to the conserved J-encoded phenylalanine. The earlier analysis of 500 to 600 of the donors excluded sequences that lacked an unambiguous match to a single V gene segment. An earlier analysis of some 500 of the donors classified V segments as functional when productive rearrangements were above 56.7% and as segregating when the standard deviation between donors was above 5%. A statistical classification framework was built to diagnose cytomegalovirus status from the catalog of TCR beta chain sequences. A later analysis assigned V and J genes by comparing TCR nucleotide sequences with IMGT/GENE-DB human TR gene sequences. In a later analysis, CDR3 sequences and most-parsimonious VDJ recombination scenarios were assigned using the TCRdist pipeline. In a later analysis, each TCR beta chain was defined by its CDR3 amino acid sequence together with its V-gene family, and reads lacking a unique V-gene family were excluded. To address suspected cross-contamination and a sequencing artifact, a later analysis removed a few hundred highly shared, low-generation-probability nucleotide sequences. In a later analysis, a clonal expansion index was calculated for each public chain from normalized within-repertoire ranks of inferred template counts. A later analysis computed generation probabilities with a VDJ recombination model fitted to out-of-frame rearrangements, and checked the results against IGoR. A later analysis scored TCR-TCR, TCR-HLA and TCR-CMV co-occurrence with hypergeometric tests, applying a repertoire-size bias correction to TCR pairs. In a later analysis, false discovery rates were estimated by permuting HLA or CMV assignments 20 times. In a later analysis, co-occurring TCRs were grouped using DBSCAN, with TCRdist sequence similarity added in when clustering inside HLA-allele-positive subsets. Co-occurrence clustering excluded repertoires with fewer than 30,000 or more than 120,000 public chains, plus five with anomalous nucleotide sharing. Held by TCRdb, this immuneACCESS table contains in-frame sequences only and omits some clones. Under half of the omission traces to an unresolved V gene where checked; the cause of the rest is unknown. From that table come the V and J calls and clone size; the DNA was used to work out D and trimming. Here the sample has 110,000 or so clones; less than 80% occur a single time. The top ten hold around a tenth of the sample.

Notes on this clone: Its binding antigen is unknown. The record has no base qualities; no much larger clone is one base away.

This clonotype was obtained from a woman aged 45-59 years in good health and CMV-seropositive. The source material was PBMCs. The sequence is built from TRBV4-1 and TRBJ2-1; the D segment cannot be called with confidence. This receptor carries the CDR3 CASSPDVAQAYNEQFF. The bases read TGCGCCAGCAGCCCGGATGTGGCCCAGGCCTACAATGAGCAGTTCTTC.